These 31 T cell receptor beta chains were all obtained from the same sample, sequenced in a study of radiation and T cells in renal cell carcinoma. Clones were sequenced by immunoSEQ multiplex PCR, and TCRdb holds only the in-frame ones, with some missing. The data contain roughly 100,000 clones, 84% of them seen just once; the ten biggest clones take up less than 7.5%. Time point specified: blood 4 weeks post-SBRT, at nephrectomy. Treatment meaning: 15 Gy SBRT to primary tumor, nephrectomy 4 weeks later. The input for sequencing was blood, taken from a patient whose treatment included radiotherapy and nephrectomy. The origin of the receptors is a man aged 55 to 70 with renal cell carcinoma.

The chain has TRBV28 and TRBJ1-1; TRBD1 matches 7 bases. V gave up 1 base and J gave up 0 bases; unmatched junction bases: 2. The CDR3 extends over 15 amino acids. CDR1 and CDR2 from the germline V gene are MDHEN and SYDVKM. CDR3 DNA sequence: TGTGCCAGCAGTTTATCACAGGGGCTGAACACTGAAGCTTTCTTT. It encodes CASSLSQGLNTEAFF.

The chain combines TRBV7-2 with TRBJ1-1; TRBD1 might be the D (5 bases). The CDR3 has 16 amino acids. V lost 4 bases, J lost 1 base, and 16 bases lay in between. The germline V gene encodes CDR1 SGHTA and CDR2 FQGNSA. The CDR3 sequence is CASSWGIILGNTEAFF. CDR3 sequence (DNA): TGTGCCAGCAGCTGGGGGATCATACTTGGGAACACTGAAGCTTTCTTT.

V is TRBV6-5 and J is TRBJ2-2, with no clear D. The germline V and J ends were trimmed by 2 bases and 7 bases, with 5 bases remaining between them. The CDR3 is made up of 12 amino acids. Germline V CDR1 and CDR2: MNHEY, SVGAGI. The CDR3 nucleotides are TGTGCCAGCAGTTACGGTATCGGGGAGCTGTTTTTT. Amino acid sequence: CASSYGIGELFF.

This clone was recorded once. J is TRBJ2-1 and V is TRBV5-4; no definite D call. Per germline, CDR1 SGHNT and CDR2 YYREEE (reference sequence). The CDR3 is made up of 13 amino acids. The V end lost 4 bases, the J end lost 5 bases, and 10 bases lay between the germline ends. The CDR3 here is CASSTRPNNEQFF. For the CDR3, the DNA is TGTGCCAGCAGCACAAGGCCCAACAATGAGCAGTTCTTC.

The J gene is TRBJ2-1, the V gene TRBV7-6, with 9 bases identical to TRBD2. CDR1 and CDR2 (germline): SGHVS, FNYEAQ. V trimming: 5 bases; J trimming: 6 bases; junction bases outside the gene matches: 11. This CDR3 has 16 residues. This CDR3 reads CASSANPGLASNEQFF. CDR3 nucleotides: TGTGCCAGCAGCGCCAACCCGGGACTAGCCAGCAATGAGCAGTTCTTC.

This clone was counted a single time. The chain carries TRBV25-1 and TRBJ2-1, with TRBD2 as a possible D gene (5 bases). Trimming took 2 bases from V and 3 from J, leaving 11 bases between them. Germline values: CDR1 MGHDK, CDR2 SYGVNS. The CDR3 is 15 residues long. As DNA, the CDR3 is TGTGCCAGCAGTGAAGTCAGCGGCCTCTACAATGAGCAGTTCTTC. This codes for CASSEVSGLYNEQFF.

J is TRBJ2-2 and V is TRBV19, with 8 bases identical to TRBD2. Per the germline V gene, CDR1 is LNHDA and CDR2 is SQIVND (reference sequence). V lost 5 bases, J lost 5 bases, and 10 bases stayed unmatched. The CDR3 is 16 amino acids. The DNA for the CDR3 is TGTGCCAGTAGTGTTCCAGCGGGAGTATCGACCGGGGAGCTGTTTTTT. This gives the protein CASSVPAGVSTGELFF.

CDR3 in amino acids: CATAGGNTEAFF. CDR3 DNA: TGTGCCACAGCGGGGGGCAACACTGAAGCTTTCTTT. The chain carries TRBV6-5 and TRBJ1-1; D is perhaps TRBD1 (6 bases). The CDR3 has 12 amino acids. Trimming took 10 bases from V and 2 from J, leaving 11 bases between them. CDR1 MNHEY and CDR2 SVGAGI come from the germline V gene.

This clone was seen once. CDR3 nucleotide sequence: TGTGCCAGCAGCTTAGACTACAGGGAGACTGAAGCTTTCTTT. Residues: CASSLDYRETEAFF. The chain links TRBV7-2 to TRBJ1-1, with D perhaps TRBD1 (6 bases). Trimming removed 1 base from V and 5 bases from J, with 11 bases in between. CDR1 and CDR2 (germline): SGHTA, FQGNSA. The CDR3 runs to 14 residues.

J is TRBJ2-1 and V is TRBV15, with 7 bases fitting TRBD2. Looked up from germline, CDR1 is LNHNV and CDR2 is YYDKDF (reference sequence). V gave up 5 bases and J gave up 0 bases; unmatched junction bases: 7. The CDR3 runs 16 residues. CDR3 in amino acids: CATSATGGHSYNEQFF. The CDR3 region has the DNA TGTGCCACCAGCGCCACGGGGGGTCACTCCTACAATGAGCAGTTCTTC.

This sequence joins TRBV5-1 and TRBJ1-1, with TRBD1 identical over 7 bases. Germline V gene sequence: CDR1 SGHRS, CDR2 YFSETQ. This CDR3 contains 15 residues. V trimming: 5 bases; J trimming: 1 base; junction bases outside the gene matches: 8. The CDR3 region is CASRPRGQTNTEAFF. The CDR3 region has the DNA TGCGCCAGCAGGCCGAGGGGACAGACGAACACTGAAGCTTTCTTT.

The genes are TRBV4-3 and TRBJ2-3; the match to TRBD2 covers 10 bases. With V trimmed by 3 bases and J by 1 base, 10 bases remained unmatched. From germline, CDR1 is LGHNA and CDR2 YSLEER. This CDR3 has 18 amino acids. CDR3 bases: TGCGCCAGCAGCCAGACTCCCCTAGCGGGAGTCGGCACAGATACGCAGTATTTT. Amino acid sequence: CASSQTPLAGVGTDTQYF.

This clone occurred once. This chain uses TRBV27 with TRBJ2-7; 7 bases align to TRBD1. The CDR3 runs to 14 residues. V shed 5 bases, J shed 3 bases, and the junction held 7 bases outside the gene matches. Looked up from germline, CDR1 is MNHEY and CDR2 is SMNVEV (reference sequence). CDR3 sequence: CASSPKGQRYEQYF. The CDR3 DNA reads as TGTGCCAGCAGTCCTAAGGGACAGCGCTACGAGCAGTACTTC.

The rearrangement uses TRBV28 and TRBJ2-7, with D possibly TRBD2 on 5 matching bases. Trimming removed 3 bases from V and 5 bases from J, with 11 bases in between. The CDR3 consists of 13 residues. Germline CDR1 MDHEN, CDR2 SYDVKM. CDR3 bases: TGTGCCAGCAGTTTCCCGGGGAACCACGAGCAGTACTTC. Protein product: CASSFPGNHEQYF.

The chain is built from TRBV27 and TRBJ1-5; no definite D call. V dropped 2 bases and J dropped 7 bases, with 12 bases sitting between them. The germline V gene encodes CDR1 MNHEY and CDR2 SMNVEV (reference sequence). This CDR3 contains 14 residues. The CDR3 loop reads CASSLIQTGQPQHF. Written as DNA, the CDR3 is TGTGCCAGCAGTTTAATCCAAACGGGGCAGCCCCAGCATTTT.

The rearrangement links TRBV19 to TRBJ2-7; tentatively, D is TRBD1 (6 bases). The CDR3 extends over 13 amino acids. CDR1 is LNHDA, CDR2 SQIVND, per germline (reference sequence). Trimming took 3 bases from V and 3 from J, leaving 9 bases between them. CDR3 region: CASSIRGHYEQYF. The CDR3 DNA is TGTGCCAGTAGTATTCGGGGACACTACGAGCAGTACTTC.

The J gene is TRBJ1-3, the V gene TRBV7-2, with D maybe TRBD1 (6 bases). The CDR3 is made up of 16 amino acids. The V and J ends lost 2 bases and 1 base respectively, with 12 bases between them. Germline lookup yields CDR1 SGHTA and CDR2 FQGNSA. Written as DNA, the CDR3 is TGTGCCAGCAGCTTATGGGGGGCCCTTTCTGGAAACACCATATATTTT. Protein product: CASSLWGALSGNTIYF.

The chain couples TRBV6-1 to TRBJ1-5, with 8 bases lining up with TRBD1. Per germline, CDR1 MNHNS and CDR2 SASEGT. With 2 bases clipped from V and 7 bases from J, the junction kept 10 bases outside the gene matches. The CDR3 contains 16 residues. CDR3 DNA: TGTGCCAGCAGTGAAAGGCGCAGGGGGCAGGAACAGCCCCAGCATTTT. Its protein is CASSERRRGQEQPQHF.

The sample holds a few counts of this clone. The V call is TRBV28, the J call TRBJ1-2, with unresolved D. Germline CDR1 and CDR2: MDHEN and SYDVKM. The CDR3 loop spans 14 amino acids. V was clipped by 2 bases and J by 4 bases, with 11 bases between them. CDR3 bases: TGTGCCAGCAGTTTACTAGGGTCAGGCTATGGCTACACCTTC. Its translation: CASSLLGSGYGYTF.

V gene TRBV13 combines with J gene TRBJ2-3; D is uncertain. The ends were cut back, 5 bases at V and 0 bases at J, with 12 bases in the middle. CDR1 PRHDT and CDR2 FYEKMQ come from the germline V gene (reference sequence). The CDR3 runs 15 residues. The CDR3 sequence: CASSPPWPSTDTQYF. CDR3 DNA: TGTGCCAGCAGCCCGCCCTGGCCTAGCACAGATACGCAGTATTTT.

The chain carries TRBV6-1 and TRBJ1-5; 7 bases fit TRBD1. This CDR3 has 13 amino acids. Germline V lookup: CDR1 MNHNS, CDR2 SASEGT. The trim removed 4 bases at V and 5 bases at J, leaving 2 bases unmatched. This chain's CDR3 is CASSGDRDQPQHF. CDR3 DNA: TGTGCCAGCAGTGGTGACAGGGATCAGCCCCAGCATTTT.

The chain combines TRBV28 with TRBJ2-2, with 11 bases fitting TRBD2. V lost 6 bases, J lost 4 bases, and 4 bases stayed unmatched. Germline CDR1 MDHEN, CDR2 SYDVKM. This CDR3 is 15 amino acids long. The CDR3 region is CASRLAGGRTGELFF. In nucleotides, the CDR3 is TGTGCCAGCAGGTTAGCGGGAGGGCGCACCGGGGAGCTGTTTTTT.

The rearrangement joins TRBV19 to TRBJ2-5; D could derive from TRBD1 or TRBD2 (5 bases each). Germline loops: CDR1 LNHDA, CDR2 SQIVND (reference sequence). The CDR3 spans 15 residues. The ends were cut back, 4 bases at V and 1 base at J, with 13 bases in the middle. The CDR3 DNA reads TGTGCCAGTAGTAAGGGGACGCTAACCCAAGAGACCCAGTACTTC. It translates to CASSKGTLTQETQYF.

The V call is TRBV19, the J call TRBJ2-1; 10 bases match TRBD2. Germline V gene sequence: CDR1 LNHDA, CDR2 SQIVND (reference sequence). The CDR3 consists of 19 residues. The trim removed 5 bases at V and 1 base at J, leaving 14 bases unmatched. CDR3 bases: TGTGCCAGTAGTGGTATGAGCGGGAGGGCCATAGGGTCCTACAATGAGCAGTTCTTC. Its translation: CASSGMSGRAIGSYNEQFF. The full variable domain, its missing parts supplied by reference TRBV19 and TRBJ2-1, is DGGITQSPKYLFRKEGQNVTLSCEQNLNHDAMYWYRQDPGQGLRLIYYSQIVNDFQKGDIAEGYSVSREKKESFPLTVTSAQKNPTAFYLCASSGMSGRAIGSYNEQFFGPGTRLTVL.

This chain connects TRBV10-2 to TRBJ2-3, with TRBD2 matching over 11 bases. The CDR3 loop spans 14 amino acids. V was clipped by 6 bases and J by 5 bases; unmatched bases: 4. CDR1 is WSHSY and CDR2 is SAAADI in the germline V gene. This CDR3 reads CASRLAGDLDTQYF. The DNA for the CDR3 is TGCGCCAGCAGACTAGCGGGAGATTTAGATACGCAGTATTTT.

The rearrangement uses TRBV7-6 and TRBJ2-5, with TRBD1 matching 7 bases. CDR1 is SGHVS, CDR2 FNYEAQ, per germline. This CDR3 contains 15 residues. V lost 5 bases, J lost 4 bases, and 10 bases stayed unmatched. Here the CDR3 DNA reads TGTGCCAGCAGCCCCCAAAGGGGGCGGATAGAGACCCAGTACTTC. Amino acid sequence: CASSPQRGRIETQYF. The complete variable domain, with remaining parts taken from reference TRBV7-6 and TRBJ2-5, reads GAGVSQSPRYKVTKRGQDVALRCDPISGHVSLYWYRQALGQGPEFLTYFNYEAQQDKSGLPNDRFSAERPEGSISTLTIQRTEQRDSAMYRCASSPQRGRIETQYFGPGTRLLVL.

This rearrangement joins TRBV19 to TRBJ2-2, with 9 nucleotides matching TRBD1. Germline V gene lookup returns CDR1 LNHDA and CDR2 SQIVND (reference sequence). The CDR3 loop spans 16 amino acids. Trimming cost V 6 bases and J 1 base; bases outside gene matches: 6. This chain's CDR3 is CASSPLDRGNTGELFF. The CDR3 coding sequence is TGTGCCAGTAGCCCACTGGACAGGGGGAACACCGGGGAGCTGTTTTTT.

The chain employs TRBV28 and TRBJ1-5; 7 positions agree with TRBD1. J gave up 1 base and V 4 bases, and 4 bases lay outside the gene matches. The CDR3 sequence is 15 residues long. Looked up from germline, CDR1 is MDHEN and CDR2 is SYDVKM. The CDR3 DNA reads TGTGCCAGCAGTTACCCACAGGGGAGCAATCAGCCCCAGCATTTT. Translation: CASSYPQGSNQPQHF.

The chain carries TRBV5-6 and TRBJ2-7; D is uncertain. The CDR3 contains 14 residues. Between the trimmed V and J ends, which lost 2 bases and 7 bases, there was a span of 16 bases. Germline V gene sequence: CDR1 SGHDT, CDR2 YYEEEE. The CDR3 protein is CASSLSLGAWEQYF. The DNA of the CDR3 is TGTGCCAGCAGCTTATCGTTAGGAGCCTGGGAGCAGTACTTC.

The V call is TRBV18, the J call TRBJ2-1, with TRBD2 identical over 16 bases. The CDR3 runs 19 residues. After removal of 3 bases from V and 7 bases from J, the junction contained 12 bases not matched to a gene. Germline CDR1 and CDR2: KGHSH and LQKENI. DNA for the CDR3: TGTGCCAGCTCACCCAGTCCCGGGACTAGCGGGAGGGCCAGTAATGAGCAGTTCTTC. Translating it yields CASSPSPGTSGRASNEQFF.

This clone was seen only a few times. This chain connects TRBV6-1 to TRBJ1-5; possible D gene TRBD1, 5 bases. This CDR3 contains 15 residues. From germline, CDR1 is MNHNS and CDR2 SASEGT. Trimming shortened V by 5 bases and J by 7 bases, and 18 bases separated the two germline ends. Here the CDR3 reads CASSRTWGVEQPQHF. The DNA of the CDR3 is TGTGCCAGCAGTCGGACGTGGGGGGTTGAACAGCCCCAGCATTTT.